The present T cell receptor beta chain was sequenced within a study of shared clonotypes between healthy human individuals. In the naive CD8 group, cells lacked CD45RO and were positively selected for CCR7, so terminally differentiated effector memory CD45RA+ cells were left out. Germline CDR1 and CDR2: SGHTA and FQGNSA. The CDR3 extends over 13 amino acids. In regard to this clone: One end of the junction does not line up with germline, which may come from a read error.

Researchers divided each subset's genomic DNA evenly across several immunoSEQ plates. Assay: immunoSEQ multiplex PCR; the TCRdb copy retains only in-frame clones and omits some. The sample holds about 2.2 million clones, around 93% seen once. The clonotype originates from a man between 18 and 29 years old in good health. Some clones in this sample may be carry-over from other donors' samples. Sequences were obtained from naive CD8+ T cells from PBMCs. V usage is TRBV7-2 and J usage is TRBJ2-1; 9 bases are a match to TRBD2. The CDR3 reads CASSLAGWNEQFF. The CDR3 nucleotides read TGTGCCAGCAGCCTAGCGGGATGGAATGAGCAGTTCTTC. The full variable domain, completed using reference TRBV7-2 and TRBJ2-1, is GAGVSQSPSNKVTEKGKDVELRCDPISGHTALYWYRQSLGQGLEFLIYFQGNSAPDKSGLPSDRFSAERTGGSVSTLTIQRTQQEDSAVYLCASSLAGWNEQFFGPGTRLTVL.